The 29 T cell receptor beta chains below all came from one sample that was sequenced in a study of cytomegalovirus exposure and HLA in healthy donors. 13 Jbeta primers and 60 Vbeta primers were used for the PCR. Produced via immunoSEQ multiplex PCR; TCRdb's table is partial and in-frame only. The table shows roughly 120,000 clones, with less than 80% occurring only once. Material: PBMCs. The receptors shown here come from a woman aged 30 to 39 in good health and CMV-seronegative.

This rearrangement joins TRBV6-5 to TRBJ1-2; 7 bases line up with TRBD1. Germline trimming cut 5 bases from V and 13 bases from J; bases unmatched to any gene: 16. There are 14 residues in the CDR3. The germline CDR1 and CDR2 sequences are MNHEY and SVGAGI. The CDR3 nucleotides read TGTGCCAGCAGTCTCAAACCGGGACAGCACTCGTGCACCTTC. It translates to CASSLKPGQHSCTF.

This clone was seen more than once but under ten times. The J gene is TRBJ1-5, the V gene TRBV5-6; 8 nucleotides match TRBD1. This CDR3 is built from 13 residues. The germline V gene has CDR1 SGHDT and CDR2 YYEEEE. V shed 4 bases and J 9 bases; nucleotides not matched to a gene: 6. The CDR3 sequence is CASSVGQGGPQHF. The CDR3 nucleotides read TGTGCCAGCAGCGTAGGACAGGGTGGGCCCCAGCATTTT.

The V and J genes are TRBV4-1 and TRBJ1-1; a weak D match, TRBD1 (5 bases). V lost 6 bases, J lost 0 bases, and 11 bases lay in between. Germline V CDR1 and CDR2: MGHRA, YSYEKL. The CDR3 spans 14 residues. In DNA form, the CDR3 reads TGCGCCAGCAGGGGACTCCTTCTGAACACTGAAGCTTTCTTT. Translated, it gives CASRGLLLNTEAFF.

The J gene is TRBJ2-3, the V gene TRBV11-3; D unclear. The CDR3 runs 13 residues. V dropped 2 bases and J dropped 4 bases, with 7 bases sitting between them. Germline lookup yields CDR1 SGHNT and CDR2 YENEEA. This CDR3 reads CASSLSLPDTQYF. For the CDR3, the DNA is TGTGCCAGCAGCTTATCCCTCCCAGATACGCAGTATTTT.

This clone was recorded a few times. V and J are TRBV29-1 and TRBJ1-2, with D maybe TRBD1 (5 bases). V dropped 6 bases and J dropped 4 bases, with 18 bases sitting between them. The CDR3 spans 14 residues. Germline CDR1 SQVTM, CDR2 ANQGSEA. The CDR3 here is CSVPRKDSSYGYTF. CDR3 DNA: TGCAGCGTGCCCCGAAAAGACAGCTCCTATGGCTACACCTTC.

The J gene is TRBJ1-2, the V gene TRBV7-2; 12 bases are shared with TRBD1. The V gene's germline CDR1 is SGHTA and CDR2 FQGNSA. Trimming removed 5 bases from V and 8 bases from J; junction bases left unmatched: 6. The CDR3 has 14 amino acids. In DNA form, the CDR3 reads TGTGCCAGCAGCAACCGGGACAGGGGGCAAGGCTACACCTTC. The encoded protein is CASSNRDRGQGYTF.

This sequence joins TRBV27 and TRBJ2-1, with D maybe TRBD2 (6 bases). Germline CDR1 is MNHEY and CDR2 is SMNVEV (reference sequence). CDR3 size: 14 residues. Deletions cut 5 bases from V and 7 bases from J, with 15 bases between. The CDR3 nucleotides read TGTGCCAGCAGTGCGGGACTCCACATGAATGAGCAGTTCTTC. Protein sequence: CASSAGLHMNEQFF.

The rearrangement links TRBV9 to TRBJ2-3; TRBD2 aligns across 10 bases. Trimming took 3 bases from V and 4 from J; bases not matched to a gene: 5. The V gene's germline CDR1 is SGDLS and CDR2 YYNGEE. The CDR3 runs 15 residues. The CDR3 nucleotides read TGTGCCAGCAGCGGCAGCGGGAGGGCCTCAGATACGCAGTATTTT. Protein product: CASSGSGRASDTQYF.

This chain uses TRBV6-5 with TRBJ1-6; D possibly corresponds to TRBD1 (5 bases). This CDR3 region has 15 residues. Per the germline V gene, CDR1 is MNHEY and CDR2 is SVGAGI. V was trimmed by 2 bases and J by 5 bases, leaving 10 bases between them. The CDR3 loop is CASSYGAGDNSPLHF. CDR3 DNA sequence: TGTGCCAGCAGTTACGGCGCGGGGGATAATTCACCCCTCCACTTT.

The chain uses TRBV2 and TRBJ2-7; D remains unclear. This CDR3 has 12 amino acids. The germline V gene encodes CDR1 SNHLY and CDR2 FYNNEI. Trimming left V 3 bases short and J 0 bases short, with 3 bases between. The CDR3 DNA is TGTGCCAGCAGTGAGAGCTCCTACGAGCAGTACTTC. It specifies CASSESSYEQYF.

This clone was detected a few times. DNA for the CDR3: TGTGCCAGCAGCTTGGGAGGGTTCCAGGGGGGAGCTTTCTTT. This encodes CASSLGGFQGGAFF. The chain uses TRBV5-4 and TRBJ1-1; 7 bases agree with TRBD1. This CDR3 is built from 14 residues. Germline CDR1 is SGHNT and CDR2 is YYREEE (reference sequence). Trimming at V came to 0 bases and at J to 10 bases, leaving 9 bases not matched to a gene.

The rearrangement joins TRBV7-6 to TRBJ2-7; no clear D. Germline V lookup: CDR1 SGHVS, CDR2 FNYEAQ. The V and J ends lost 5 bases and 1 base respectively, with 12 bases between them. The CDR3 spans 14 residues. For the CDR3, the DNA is TGTGCCAGCAGCCACGGCAGCAGGTCCTACGAGCAGTACTTC. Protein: CASSHGSRSYEQYF. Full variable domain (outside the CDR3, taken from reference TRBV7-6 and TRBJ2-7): GAGVSQSPRYKVTKRGQDVALRCDPISGHVSLYWYRQALGQGPEFLTYFNYEAQQDKSGLPNDRFSAERPEGSISTLTIQRTEQRDSAMYRCASSHGSRSYEQYFGPGTRLTVT.

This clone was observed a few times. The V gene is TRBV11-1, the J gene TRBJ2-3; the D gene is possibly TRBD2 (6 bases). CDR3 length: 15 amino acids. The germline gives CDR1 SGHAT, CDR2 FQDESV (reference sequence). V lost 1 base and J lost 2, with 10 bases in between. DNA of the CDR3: TGTGCCAGCAGCTTAGGGGAGGCCCACACAGATACGCAGTATTTT. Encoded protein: CASSLGEAHTDTQYF.

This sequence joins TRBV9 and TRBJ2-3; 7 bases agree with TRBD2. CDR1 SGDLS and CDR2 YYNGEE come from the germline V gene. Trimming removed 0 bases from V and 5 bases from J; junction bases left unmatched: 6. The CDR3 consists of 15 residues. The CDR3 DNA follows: TGTGCCAGCAGCGTAGAACCGGCTAGCGGAGATACGCAGTATTTT. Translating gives CASSVEPASGDTQYF.

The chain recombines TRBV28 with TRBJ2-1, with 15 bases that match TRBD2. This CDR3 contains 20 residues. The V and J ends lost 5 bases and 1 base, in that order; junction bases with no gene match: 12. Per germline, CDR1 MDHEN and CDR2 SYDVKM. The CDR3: CASSPDRGLAGGGSYNEQFF. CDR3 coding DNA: TGTGCCAGCAGTCCGGACAGGGGACTAGCGGGGGGAGGGTCCTACAATGAGCAGTTCTTC.

The DNA of the CDR3 is TGTGCCAGCAGCTTGGGGGGACTAGCGGGATACAATGAGCAGTTCTTC. It codes for CASSLGGLAGYNEQFF. The chain couples TRBV5-4 to TRBJ2-1, with 13 bases fitting TRBD2. The germline V gene encodes CDR1 SGHNT and CDR2 YYREEE (reference sequence). Trimming took 0 bases from V and 4 from J; bases not matched to a gene: 1. This CDR3 region has 16 residues.

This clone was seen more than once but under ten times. The CDR3 region has the DNA TGTGCCAGCAGTTTATCGTCCAGGGTTCTCGTGTCTAATCAGCCCCAGCATTTT. Residues: CASSLSSRVLVSNQPQHF. V usage is TRBV28 and J usage is TRBJ1-5, with a possible D match to TRBD1 (5 bases). V lost 1 base and J 4 bases, leaving 20 bases between the germline ends. The CDR3 is 18 amino acids. CDR1 and CDR2 (germline): MDHEN, SYDVKM.

The CDR3 sequence: CASSLSSGSLDEQFF. In DNA form, the CDR3 reads TGTGCCAGCAGCTTGTCTAGCGGGAGTTTGGATGAGCAGTTCTTC. This chain uses TRBV11-3 with TRBJ2-1; 10 nucleotides match TRBD2. V shed 3 bases, J shed 8 bases, and the junction held 7 bases outside the gene matches. The V gene's germline CDR1 is SGHNT and CDR2 YENEEA. This CDR3 contains 15 residues.

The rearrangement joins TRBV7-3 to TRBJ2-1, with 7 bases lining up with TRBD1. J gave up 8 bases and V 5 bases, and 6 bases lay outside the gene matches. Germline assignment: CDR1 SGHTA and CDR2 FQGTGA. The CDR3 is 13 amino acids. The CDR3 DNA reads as TGTGCCAGCAGCCTGACAGGGATGGATGAGCAGTTCTTC. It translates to CASSLTGMDEQFF. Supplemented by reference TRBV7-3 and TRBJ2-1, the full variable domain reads GAGVSQTPSNKVTEKGKYVELRCDPISGHTALYWYRQSLGQGPEFLIYFQGTGAADDSGLPNDRFFAVRPEGSVSTLKIQRTERGDSAVYLCASSLTGMDEQFFGPGTRLTVL.

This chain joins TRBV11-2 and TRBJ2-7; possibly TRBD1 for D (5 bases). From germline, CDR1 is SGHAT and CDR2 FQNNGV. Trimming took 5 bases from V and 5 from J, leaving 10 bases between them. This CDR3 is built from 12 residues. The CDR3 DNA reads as TGTGCCAGCAGCCCAGGGTCCCACGAGCAGTACTTC. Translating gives CASSPGSHEQYF. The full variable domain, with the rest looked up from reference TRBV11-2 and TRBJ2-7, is EAGVAQSPRYKIIEKRQSVAFWCNPISGHATLYWYQQILGQGPKLLIQFQNNGVVDDSQLPKDRFSAERLKGVDSTLKIQPAKLEDSAVYLCASSPGSHEQYFGPGTRLTVT.

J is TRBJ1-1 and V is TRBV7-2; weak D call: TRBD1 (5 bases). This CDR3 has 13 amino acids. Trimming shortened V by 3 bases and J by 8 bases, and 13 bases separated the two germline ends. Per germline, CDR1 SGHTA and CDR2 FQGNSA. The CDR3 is CASSFWVNREAFF. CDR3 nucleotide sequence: TGTGCCAGCAGCTTTTGGGTGAACAGGGAAGCTTTCTTT.

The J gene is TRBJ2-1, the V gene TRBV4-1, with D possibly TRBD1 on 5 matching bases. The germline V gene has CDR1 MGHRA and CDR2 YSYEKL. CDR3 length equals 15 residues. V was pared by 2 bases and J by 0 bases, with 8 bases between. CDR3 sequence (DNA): TGCGCCAGCAGCCAAAGGGGCCTCTCCTACAATGAGCAGTTCTTC. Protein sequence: CASSQRGLSYNEQFF.

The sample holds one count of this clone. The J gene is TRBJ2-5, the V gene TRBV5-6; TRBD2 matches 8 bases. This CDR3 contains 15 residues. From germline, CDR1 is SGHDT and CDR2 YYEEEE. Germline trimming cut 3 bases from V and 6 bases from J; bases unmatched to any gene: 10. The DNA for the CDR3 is TGTGCCAGCAGCTCGGGGGGGAATAGGGGAAAGACCCAGTACTTC. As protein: CASSSGGNRGKTQYF.

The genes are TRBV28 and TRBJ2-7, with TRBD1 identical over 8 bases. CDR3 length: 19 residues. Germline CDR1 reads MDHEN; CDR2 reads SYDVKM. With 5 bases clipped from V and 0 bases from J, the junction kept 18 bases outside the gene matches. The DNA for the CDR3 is TGTGCCAGCAGTCCTCGGACAGGGTCCACCTCTTTTTCCTCCTACGAGCAGTACTTC. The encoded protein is CASSPRTGSTSFSSYEQYF.

The CDR3 coding sequence is TGTGCCAGCTCACCACCGTCTGCGGGAGGCGGAGATACGCAGTATTTT. Its protein product is CASSPPSAGGGDTQYF. The rearrangement joins TRBV18 to TRBJ2-3; TRBD2 aligns across 8 bases. Germline assignment: CDR1 KGHSH and CDR2 LQKENI. The CDR3 is 16 residues long. The V gene end was trimmed by 0 bases and the J gene end by 5 bases; junction bases not matched to a gene: 7.

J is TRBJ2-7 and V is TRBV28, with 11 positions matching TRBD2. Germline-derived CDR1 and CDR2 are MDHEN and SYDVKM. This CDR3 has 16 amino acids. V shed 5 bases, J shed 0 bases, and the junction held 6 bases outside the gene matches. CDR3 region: CASSQTTSGGSYEQYF. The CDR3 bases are TGTGCCAGCAGTCAGACCACTAGCGGGGGCTCCTACGAGCAGTACTTC.

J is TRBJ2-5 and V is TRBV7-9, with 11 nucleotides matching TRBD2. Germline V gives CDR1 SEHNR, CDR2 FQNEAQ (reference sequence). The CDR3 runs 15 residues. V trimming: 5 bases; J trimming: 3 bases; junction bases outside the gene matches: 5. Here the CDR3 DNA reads TGTGCCAGCAGCCGATTAGCGGGAGGGAAAGAGACCCAGTACTTC. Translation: CASSRLAGGKETQYF.

The CDR3 is CASSTDRDRGYEQYF. DNA of the CDR3: TGTGCCAGCAGCACTGACCGGGACAGGGGTTACGAGCAGTACTTC. The V and J genes are TRBV7-9 and TRBJ2-7; 10 bases match TRBD1. The V and J ends lost 5 bases and 4 bases, in that order; junction bases with no gene match: 8. There are 15 residues in the CDR3. Germline CDR1 reads SEHNR; CDR2 reads FQNEAQ (reference sequence).

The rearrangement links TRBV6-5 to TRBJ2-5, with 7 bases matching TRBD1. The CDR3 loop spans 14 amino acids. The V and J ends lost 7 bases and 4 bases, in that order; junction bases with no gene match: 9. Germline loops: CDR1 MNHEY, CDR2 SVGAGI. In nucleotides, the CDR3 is TGTGCCAGCACTCACAGGGGAATCCGAGAGACCCAGTACTTC. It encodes CASTHRGIRETQYF.